Sequencing of this T cell receptor (beta chain) was carried out in a study of cytomegalovirus exposure and HLA in healthy donors. Study-wide background: The 120 validation repertoires and the roughly 670 first-cohort repertoires shared a platform, a later analysis reported.

The CDR3 has 14 amino acids. V was trimmed by 0 bases and J by 4 bases, leaving 10 bases between them. The germline CDR1 and CDR2 sequences are SGHRS and YFSETQ. Turning to this clone: What it binds is not known.

Method: immunoSEQ multiplex PCR; TCRdb's copy keeps in-frame clones and lacks some. This sample yields approximately 160,000 clones, of which about 89% are seen a single time; about 3% belongs to the top ten. Findings of the study overall: Reports described diagnosis of cytomegalovirus status by the classifier as highly specific and sensitive. The tendency of first-cohort TCR clusters to co-occur in the 130 or so validation repertoires was identified by a subsequent analysis. Some TCR beta chains (more than 150 of them) were listed as cytomegalovirus-associated.

The gene calls are TRBV5-1 and TRBJ2-5; the D gene is possibly TRBD2 (5 bases). The sequenced material came from PBMCs. This TCR derives from a woman aged 18-29 years in good health and CMV-seropositive. Written as DNA, the CDR3 is TGCGCCAGCAGCTTGGGCTGGAGCGGAGAGACCCAGTACTTC. The encoded protein is CASSLGWSGETQYF.